Below, 20 T cell receptor beta chains from the same sample are listed, as sequenced in a study of control samples from healthy donors and cancer patients. The data were produced by immunoSEQ multiplex PCR, yet TCRdb's version contains in-frame clones alone and is incomplete. This sample carries about 170,000 clones, 93% of them seen once, and the ten largest clones take over 4%. The sample consisted of blood. These receptors were taken from a woman aged 60-70 years in good health.

The table lists this clone with a count of one. The CDR3 here is CAISGTGLLVDYGYTF. CDR3 DNA: TGTGCCATCAGTGGGACCGGACTTCTTGTAGACTATGGCTACACCTTC. The chain carries TRBV10-3 and TRBJ1-2; unclear D gene. Deletions cut 4 bases from V and 3 bases from J, with 18 bases between. The CDR3 totals 16 residues. Germline values: CDR1 ENHRY, CDR2 SYGVKD.

This rearrangement joins TRBV4-3 to TRBJ1-1; D remains ambiguous. Trimming shortened V by 0 bases and J by 1 base, and 6 bases separated the two germline ends. The CDR3 consists of 14 residues. CDR1 is LGHNA and CDR2 is YSLEER in the germline V gene. CDR3 nucleotides: TGCGCCAGCAGCCAAGATGTTTCGAACACTGAAGCTTTCTTT. As protein: CASSQDVSNTEAFF.

The rearrangement joins TRBV3-1 (or the pseudogene TRBV3-2) to TRBJ2-5, with D perhaps matching TRBD2 (6 bases). The CDR3 totals 13 residues. Germline CDR1 reads LGHDT; CDR2 reads YNNKEL (reference sequence). Trimming removed 3 bases from V and 5 bases from J, with 10 bases in between. The CDR3 sequence: CASSQTSWETQYF. CDR3 bases: TGTGCCAGCAGCCAGACTAGTTGGGAGACCCAGTACTTC.

The chain has TRBV7-8 and TRBJ2-7, with TRBD1 matching 8 bases. The CDR3 consists of 15 residues. Trimming cost V 5 bases and J 2 bases; bases outside gene matches: 8. The germline V gene encodes CDR1 SGHVS and CDR2 FQNEAQ. CDR3 region: CASSRARTGTYEQYF. In DNA, the CDR3 is TGTGCCAGCAGCCGAGCTCGGACAGGGACCTACGAGCAGTACTTC.

The chain employs TRBV7-2 and TRBJ2-5, with D perhaps matching TRBD2 (6 bases). There are 14 residues in the CDR3. Germline V gives CDR1 SGHTA, CDR2 FQGNSA. V was clipped by 3 bases and J by 3 bases, with 11 bases between them. The DNA for the CDR3 is TGTGCCAGCAGCTTGACCGGCGGGAAAGAGACCCAGTACTTC. This codes for CASSLTGGKETQYF. Full variable domain (remainder filled in from reference TRBV7-2 and TRBJ2-5): GAGVSQSPSNKVTEKGKDVELRCDPISGHTALYWYRQSLGQGLEFLIYFQGNSAPDKSGLPSDRFSAERTGGSVSTLTIQRTQQEDSAVYLCASSLTGGKETQYFGPGTRLLVL.

This rearrangement joins TRBV6-6 to TRBJ2-7; no definite D call. The length of the CDR3 is 13 residues. The V end lost 2 bases, the J end lost 1 base, and 6 bases lay between the germline ends. CDR1 and CDR2 (germline): MNHNY, SVGAGI (reference sequence). CDR3 sequence (DNA): TGTGCCAGCAGTTACCCGGTATCCTACGAGCAGTACTTC. Translation: CASSYPVSYEQYF.

The J gene is TRBJ1-2, the V gene TRBV16; 9 nucleotides align to TRBD1. The junction had 0 bases not matched to a gene; V was cut back by 0 bases and J by 7 bases. There are 13 residues in the CDR3. The germline CDR1 and CDR2 sequences are KGHSY and FQNENV. CDR3 DNA sequence: TGTGCCAGCAGCCAATCGGGACAGGGTGGCTACACCTTC. This translates into CASSQSGQGGYTF.

A word on this clone: Other DNA sequences in this sample translate to the same CDR3. This chain links TRBV18 with TRBJ1-2; 8 bases are shared with TRBD1. The CDR3 length is 14 residues. After removal of 4 bases from V and 2 bases from J, the junction contained 3 bases not matched to a gene. The germline V gene has CDR1 KGHSH and CDR2 LQKENI. CDR3 bases: TGTGCCAGCTCACAAGGACAGGGAAACTATGGCTACACCTTC. Translating it yields CASSQGQGNYGYTF.

This rearrangement joins TRBV7-2 to TRBJ1-5, with TRBD1 as a possible D gene (6 bases). Trimming left V 5 bases short and J 7 bases short, with 12 bases between. Germline values: CDR1 SGHTA, CDR2 FQGNSA. The CDR3 is 13 amino acids. The CDR3 bases are TGTGCCAGCAGCCCCGGGGGCACACAGCCCCAGCATTTT. Its protein is CASSPGGTQPQHF.

The rearrangement joins TRBV7-6 to TRBJ2-2; 14 bases are shared with TRBD2. V trimming: 5 bases; J trimming: 5 bases; junction bases outside the gene matches: 13. The germline V gene has CDR1 SGHVS and CDR2 FNYEAQ. The CDR3 runs to 19 residues. DNA of the CDR3: TGTGCCAGCAGCCCCCTCCCCGGACTAGCGGGGGGTAGGACCGGGGAGCTGTTTTTT. It specifies CASSPLPGLAGGRTGELFF.

The chain links TRBV7-2 to TRBJ1-6; D unresolved. Trimming removed 7 bases from V and 0 bases from J, with 13 bases in between. The CDR3 totals 16 residues. Germline V gene lookup returns CDR1 SGHTA and CDR2 FQGNSA. CDR3 sequence: CASNPNNPSYNSPLHF. The CDR3 DNA follows: TGTGCCAGCAACCCAAACAATCCCTCCTATAATTCACCCCTCCACTTT.

A word on this clone: One end of the junction does not line up with germline, which may come from a read error. The chain couples TRBV19 to TRBJ1-5; no definite D call. Per germline, CDR1 LNHDA and CDR2 SQIVND (reference sequence). This CDR3 region has 14 residues. CDR3 bases: TGTGTCAGTAGTATACGGCCGGATCTTTGGTCCCAGCATTTT. This translates into CVSSIRPDLWSQHF.

There are a few counts of this clone. The chain joins TRBV7-9 to TRBJ1-1, with 8 bases aligning to TRBD1. There are 14 residues in the CDR3. J lost 1 base, V lost 5 bases, and 3 bases had no gene match. Germline V gene lookup returns CDR1 SEHNR and CDR2 FQNEAQ (reference sequence). For the CDR3, the DNA is TGTGCCAGCAGCACTGGACAGGGGAACACTGAAGCTTTCTTT. It is translated as CASSTGQGNTEAFF.

This rearrangement joins TRBV2 to TRBJ1-2; D gene unclear. V lost 4 bases and J 2 bases, leaving 17 bases between the germline ends. The germline V gene encodes CDR1 SNHLY and CDR2 FYNNEI. This CDR3 has 16 amino acids. The CDR3 sequence is CASSVAARVPNYGYTF. In nucleotides, the CDR3 is TGTGCCAGCAGTGTAGCGGCGCGTGTCCCAAACTATGGCTACACCTTC. The full variable domain, its missing parts supplied by reference TRBV2 and TRBJ1-2, is EPEVTQTPSHQVTQMGQEVILRCVPISNHLYFYWYRQILGQKVEFLVSFYNNEISEKSEIFDDQFSVERPDGSNFTLKIRSTKLEDSAMYFCASSVAARVPNYGYTFGSGTRLTVV.

The chain is built from TRBV5-1 and TRBJ2-2; 10 bases are shared with TRBD1. The CDR3 is 17 amino acids. Trimming took 3 bases from V and 3 from J; bases not matched to a gene: 8. Germline loops: CDR1 SGHRS, CDR2 YFSETQ. CDR3 nucleotides: TGCGCCAGCAGCTCGGGAGACAGGGGGCAGTACACCGGGGAGCTGTTTTTT. It translates to CASSSGDRGQYTGELFF.

This clone appeared a single time. J is TRBJ1-1 and V is TRBV5-4; D is unresolved. CDR1 and CDR2 from the germline V gene are SGHNT and YYREEE (reference sequence). This CDR3 spans 14 amino acids. V was pared by 2 bases and J by 1 base, with 9 bases between. CDR3 protein: CASSLGERNTEAFF. For the CDR3, the DNA is TGTGCCAGCAGCTTAGGAGAAAGGAACACTGAAGCTTTCTTT.

This chain uses TRBV4-3 with TRBJ1-1; TRBD1 might be the D (6 bases). The CDR3 length is 15 residues. Germline loops: CDR1 LGHNA, CDR2 YSLEER. Trimming removed 3 bases from V and 1 base from J, with 12 bases in between. The CDR3 protein is CASSHQGWENTEAFF. CDR3 coding DNA: TGCGCCAGCAGCCACCAGGGGTGGGAGAACACTGAAGCTTTCTTT.

This chain uses TRBV6-1 with TRBJ1-3; the D gene is possibly TRBD1 (5 bases). CDR1 is MNHNS, CDR2 SASEGT, per germline. CDR3 size: 15 residues. Trimming took off 1 base at V and 4 bases at J, with 11 bases between the two ends. CDR3 residues: CASSEVQGEGNTIYF. In nucleotides, the CDR3 is TGTGCCAGCAGTGAAGTTCAGGGTGAGGGAAACACCATATATTTT.

This chain connects TRBV9 to TRBJ1-4; D may be TRBD1 (6 bases). Germline values: CDR1 SGDLS, CDR2 YYNGEE. The length of the CDR3 is 14 residues. Trimming took 4 bases from V and 4 from J, leaving 11 bases between them. CDR3 amino acids: CASSTDSYNEKLFF. CDR3 DNA sequence: TGTGCCAGCAGCACGGACAGCTATAATGAAAAACTGTTTTTT. The variable domain in full, with the rest retrieved from reference TRBV9 and TRBJ1-4, is DSGVTQTPKHLITATGQRVTLRCSPRSGDLSVYWYQQSLDQGLQFLIQYYNGEERAKGNILERFSAQQFPDLHSELNLSSLELGDSALYFCASSTDSYNEKLFFGSGTQLSVL.

The rearrangement joins TRBV4-3 to TRBJ1-4; TRBD1 is a possible D gene (5 bases). The CDR3 spans 15 residues. From germline, CDR1 is LGHNA and CDR2 YSLEER. V lost 0 bases and J lost 8, with 13 bases in between. The CDR3 protein is CASSQDLGVGEKLFF. CDR3 DNA sequence: TGCGCCAGCAGCCAAGATCTAGGGGTAGGAGAAAAACTGTTTTTT.